Below are 32 T cell receptor beta chains sequenced from a single sample in a study of PD-L1 blockade in urothelial cancer. Sequencing used immunoSEQ multiplex PCR; TCRdb keeps in-frame clones, though not all of them. The sample consists of some 100,000 clones, approximately 90% of them appearing once. The material sequenced was PBMCs, taken around atezolizumab (anti-PD-L1) treatment. All receptors derive from a woman of 80 years or more with urothelial cancer.

The chain recombines TRBV7-9 with TRBJ1-1, with 11 positions matching TRBD1. The CDR3 totals 17 residues. With V trimmed by 4 bases and J by 3 bases, 10 bases remained unmatched. Germline V gene data show CDR1 as SEHNR and CDR2 as FQNEAQ (reference sequence). The chain's CDR3 is CASSSLLGGQGDTEAFF. The CDR3 bases are TGTGCCAGCAGCTCCCTATTGGGGGGACAGGGGGACACTGAAGCTTTCTTT.

V usage is TRBV19 and J usage is TRBJ2-3; 8 bases match TRBD2. The V segment lost 6 bases and the J segment 0 bases; nucleotides outside the gene matches: 5. The V gene's germline CDR1 is LNHDA and CDR2 SQIVND (reference sequence). This CDR3 contains 15 residues. The CDR3 DNA is TGTGCCAGTAGCGCCGGGGGGGGGAGCACAGATACGCAGTATTTT. It yields the protein CASSAGGGSTDTQYF.

The V call is TRBV27, the J call TRBJ2-1; no firm D call. The CDR3 spans 17 residues. Per the germline V gene, CDR1 is MNHEY and CDR2 is SMNVEV (reference sequence). The germline V and J ends were trimmed by 5 bases and 1 base, with 18 bases remaining between them. The CDR3 loop is CASSTSDGGNSYNEQFF. The CDR3 coding sequence is TGTGCCAGCAGTACATCTGATGGCGGCAATTCCTACAATGAGCAGTTCTTC.

The J gene is TRBJ1-2, the V gene TRBV28, with D uncertain. V was shortened by 6 bases and J by 4 bases, with 12 bases between the two germline ends. Germline V gives CDR1 MDHEN, CDR2 SYDVKM. CDR3 size: 13 residues. The CDR3 reads CASRRAGSYGYTF. As DNA, the CDR3 is TGTGCCAGCAGGCGGGCCGGGTCCTATGGCTACACCTTC.

This chain uses TRBV6-5 with TRBJ2-3; 7 nucleotides line up with TRBD2. The CDR3 is made up of 14 amino acids. Germline V gene sequence: CDR1 MNHEY, CDR2 SVGAGI. V lost 2 bases and J lost 2; bases outside the gene matches: 1. CDR3 sequence reads: CASSYREATDTQYF. DNA of the CDR3: TGTGCCAGCAGTTACCGGGAGGCCACAGATACGCAGTATTTT.

The J gene is TRBJ2-2, the V gene TRBV9; D is unresolved. The CDR3 extends over 13 amino acids. Germline assignment: CDR1 SGDLS and CDR2 YYNGEE. V was pared by 0 bases and J by 5 bases, with 5 bases between. CDR3 amino acids: CASSVAPTGELFF. The CDR3 coding sequence is TGTGCCAGCAGCGTAGCCCCGACCGGGGAGCTGTTTTTT. Full variable domain (remainder filled in from reference TRBV9 and TRBJ2-2): DSGVTQTPKHLITATGQRVTLRCSPRSGDLSVYWYQQSLDQGLQFLIQYYNGEERAKGNILERFSAQQFPDLHSELNLSSLELGDSALYFCASSVAPTGELFFGEGSRLTVL.

The chain is built from TRBV18 and TRBJ1-1; D is possibly TRBD1 (5 bases). V was trimmed by 2 bases and J by 5 bases, leaving 12 bases between them. Germline values: CDR1 KGHSH, CDR2 LQKENI. The CDR3 is 14 residues long. The CDR3 protein is CASSPEGGATEAFF. Written as DNA, the CDR3 is TGTGCCAGCTCACCAGAAGGAGGGGCGACTGAAGCTTTCTTT.

This chain links TRBV10-3 with TRBJ2-3, with 9 nucleotides matching TRBD2. Germline trimming cut 0 bases from V and 5 bases from J; bases unmatched to any gene: 3. This CDR3 spans 15 amino acids. Germline loops: CDR1 ENHRY, CDR2 SYGVKD. This chain's CDR3 is CAISESISGRDTQYF. In nucleotides, the CDR3 is TGTGCCATCAGTGAGTCGATTAGCGGGAGAGATACGCAGTATTTT.

The V and J genes are TRBV6-1 and TRBJ1-2, with D perhaps matching TRBD1 (6 bases). V was trimmed by 7 bases and J by 8 bases, leaving 20 bases between them. The CDR3 is 14 residues long. The germline V gene has CDR1 MNHNS and CDR2 SASEGT. For the CDR3, the DNA is TGTGCCAGCACCGAAGGGGCAGGGGCTCGGGGCTACACCTTC. Translating gives CASTEGAGARGYTF.

The chain recombines TRBV5-1 with TRBJ1-5; 8 bases map to TRBD1. Germline CDR1 reads SGHRS; CDR2 reads YFSETQ. The CDR3 consists of 15 residues. V dropped 5 bases and J dropped 2; count of bases not matched to a gene: 6. Here the CDR3 DNA reads TGCGCCAGCAGTCCTGGACAGGGTGGCAATCAGCCCCAGCATTTT. As protein: CASSPGQGGNQPQHF.

V usage is TRBV2 and J usage is TRBJ1-5, with D possibly TRBD1 on 6 matching bases. This CDR3 has 14 residues. Germline assignment: CDR1 SNHLY and CDR2 FYNNEI. V was shortened by 6 bases and J by 1 base, with 10 bases between the two germline ends. The CDR3 DNA sequence: TGTGCCAGCAGCCTCAGGGGAAGCAATCAGCCCCAGCATTTT. This gives the protein CASSLRGSNQPQHF. Variable domain in full (rest from reference TRBV2 and TRBJ1-5): EPEVTQTPSHQVTQMGQEVILRCVPISNHLYFYWYRQILGQKVEFLVSFYNNEISEKSEIFDDQFSVERPDGSNFTLKIRSTKLEDSAMYFCASSLRGSNQPQHFGDGTRLSIL.

J is TRBJ2-7 and V is TRBV10-3, with 8 bases identical to TRBD1. V gave up 6 bases and J gave up 4 bases; unmatched junction bases: 14. The CDR3 has 16 amino acids. Germline assignment: CDR1 ENHRY and CDR2 SYGVKD. The DNA for the CDR3 is TGTGCCATCAGCCTCTTTGGACAGGGAGTACAGTACGAGCAGTACTTC. Translated: CAISLFGQGVQYEQYF.

The genes are TRBV30 and TRBJ2-1; TRBD2 is a possible D gene (5 bases). The CDR3 totals 15 residues. CDR1 and CDR2 (germline): GTSNPN, SVGIG (reference sequence). V dropped 4 bases and J dropped 4 bases, with 17 bases sitting between them. CDR3 DNA sequence: TGTGCCTGGATCCCCCCGGGCGGGCCTTACAATGAGCAGTTCTTC. This gives the protein CAWIPPGGPYNEQFF.

This clone was observed a single time. The chain carries TRBV19 and TRBJ1-4, with D unclear. This CDR3 spans 15 amino acids. V lost 2 bases to trimming and J lost 7 bases, with 14 bases between them. In germline, CDR1 is LNHDA, CDR2 SQIVND (reference sequence). The CDR3 DNA reads TGTGCCAGTAGTATAAGGGAGGCAGGTTCTGAAAAACTGTTTTTT. This translates into CASSIREAGSEKLFF.

The genes are TRBV28 and TRBJ2-5, with a possible D match to TRBD1 (5 bases). Germline loops: CDR1 MDHEN, CDR2 SYDVKM. There are 12 residues in the CDR3. V was trimmed by 6 bases and J by 7 bases, leaving 12 bases between them. The CDR3 loop is CASRTEAGTQYF. CDR3 nucleotides: TGTGCCAGCAGGACAGAGGCTGGGACCCAGTACTTC.

Concerning this clone: This CDR3 is also generated by other DNA sequences in the sample. The chain joins TRBV19 to TRBJ1-5; TRBD1 aligns across 8 bases. The germline V gene has CDR1 LNHDA and CDR2 SQIVND (reference sequence). This CDR3 spans 15 amino acids. The junction had 5 bases not matched to a gene; V was cut back by 6 bases and J by 1 base. CDR3 loop: CASSTTGGSNQPQHF. The CDR3 bases are TGTGCCAGTAGCACTACAGGGGGAAGCAATCAGCCCCAGCATTTT.

Here the CDR3 reads CASSPLGADPNQPQHF. The DNA for the CDR3 is TGCGCCAGCAGCCCACTTGGAGCCGACCCCAATCAGCCCCAGCATTTT. The chain couples TRBV5-1 to TRBJ1-5; D is unclear. In germline, CDR1 is SGHRS, CDR2 YFSETQ. The CDR3 length is 16 residues. Deletions cut 4 bases from V and 3 bases from J, with 17 bases between.

The chain uses TRBV10-3 and TRBJ2-2, with 10 bases aligning to TRBD2. CDR3 length: 19 residues. The V gene end was trimmed by 0 bases and the J gene end by 2 bases; junction bases not matched to a gene: 9. Germline V gene lookup returns CDR1 ENHRY and CDR2 SYGVKD. In nucleotides, the CDR3 is TGTGCCATCAGTGAGTCACTGGCTAGCGGGAGTGTTAACACCGGGGAGCTGTTTTTT. Residues: CAISESLASGSVNTGELFF.

This chain connects TRBV28 to TRBJ1-2; TRBD1 aligns across 12 bases. This CDR3 spans 18 amino acids. The germline CDR1 and CDR2 sequences are MDHEN and SYDVKM. Losses at the gene ends were 6 bases for V and 4 bases for J; bases not matched to a gene: 15. The CDR3 loop reads CASRPGTGGFSSPYGYTF. The CDR3 bases are TGTGCCAGCAGACCCGGGACAGGGGGCTTTTCGTCGCCCTATGGCTACACCTTC.

This clone has more than one count but fewer than ten. This chain uses TRBV25-1 with TRBJ2-5; D perhaps matches TRBD1 (7 bases). V lost 3 bases and J 5 bases, leaving 10 bases between the germline ends. Germline CDR1 is MGHDK and CDR2 is SYGVNS. The CDR3 totals 13 residues. For the CDR3, the DNA is TGTGCCAGCAGTGAGGCAGGGGGGGAGACCCAGTACTTC. Translated: CASSEAGGETQYF.

The V and J genes are TRBV10-2 and TRBJ2-7, with TRBD1 identical over 11 bases. Germline-derived CDR1 and CDR2 are WSHSY and SAAADI. The V segment lost 6 bases and the J segment 2 bases; nucleotides outside the gene matches: 9. CDR3 length: 16 residues. The CDR3 DNA reads TGCGCCAGCAGAGGGACAGGGGGATCTTTCCCCTACGAGCAGTACTTC. Amino acids: CASRGTGGSFPYEQYF.

As DNA, the CDR3 is TGTGCCAGCTCACCAGGCCCGGAGACCCAGTACTTC. Amino acids: CASSPGPETQYF. The chain is built from TRBV18 and TRBJ2-5, with D unclear. The V end was cut by 2 bases, the J end by 5 bases, with 6 bases between. CDR3 length equals 12 residues. The germline V gene encodes CDR1 KGHSH and CDR2 LQKENI. Full variable domain (rest looked up from reference TRBV18 and TRBJ2-5): NAGVMQNPRHLVRRRGQEARLRCSPMKGHSHVYWYRQLPEEGLKFMVYLQKENIIDESGMPKERFSAEFPKEGPSILRIQQVVRGDSAAYFCASSPGPETQYFGPGTRLLVL.

This chain connects TRBV7-3 to TRBJ2-1, with a weak D call TRBD2 (6 bases). This CDR3 is 16 amino acids long. V was pared by 5 bases and J by 7 bases, with 21 bases between. Germline CDR1 and CDR2: SGHTA and FQGTGA. The CDR3 loop reads CASSPGGALGGNEQFF. CDR3 in DNA: TGTGCCAGCAGCCCCGGAGGGGCACTGGGAGGTAATGAGCAGTTCTTC.

The gene calls are TRBV7-9 and TRBJ2-7; D gene unclear. The germline V and J ends were trimmed by 8 bases and 0 bases, with 5 bases remaining between them. The CDR3 is 11 amino acids. Germline V gives CDR1 SEHNR, CDR2 FQNEAQ (reference sequence). CDR3 protein: CASGISYEQYF. The CDR3 DNA reads as TGTGCCAGCGGCATCTCCTACGAGCAGTACTTC.

The V call is TRBV4-1, the J call TRBJ1-2; weak D call: TRBD1 (6 bases). The CDR3 covers 15 residues. The V end lost 4 bases, the J end lost 4 bases, and 16 bases lay between the germline ends. Germline lookup yields CDR1 MGHRA and CDR2 YSYEKL. Written as DNA, the CDR3 is TGCGCCAGCAGCCCCGCTTTAGGGGGATCCTATGGCTACACCTTC. Its translation is CASSPALGGSYGYTF.

The chain has TRBV27 and TRBJ2-2, with D possibly being TRBD1 (5 bases). The V gene lost 3 bases and the J gene lost 9 bases, with 8 bases spanning the gap. The CDR3 is 12 amino acids. Per germline, CDR1 MNHEY and CDR2 SMNVEV (reference sequence). The CDR3 DNA reads as TGTGCCAGCAGTTTGAACAGGAGGGAGCTGTTTTTT. Translated, it gives CASSLNRRELFF.

The chain combines TRBV7-2 with TRBJ1-1, with D hard to call. The V gene lost 7 bases and the J gene lost 8 bases, with 26 bases spanning the gap. CDR1 SGHTA and CDR2 FQGNSA come from the germline V gene. The CDR3 runs to 16 residues. Written as DNA, the CDR3 is TGTGCCAGCACCTATAACCCCTATGGGCACCCCCGGGAAGCTTTCTTT. This sequence encodes CASTYNPYGHPREAFF.

The chain links TRBV2 to TRBJ1-5; D is uncertain. The length of the CDR3 is 15 residues. The V and J ends lost 6 bases and 3 bases respectively, with 15 bases between them. CDR1 and CDR2 from the germline V gene are SNHLY and FYNNEI. CDR3 sequence (DNA): TGTGCCAGCAGGAAGGACTGGACGGTCAATCAGCCCCAGCATTTT. Its translation is CASRKDWTVNQPQHF.

CDR3 nucleotide sequence: TGTGCCAGCAGCTTAAGGCTGGGACAGATCAATGAAAAACTGTTTTTT. Residues: CASSLRLGQINEKLFF. The chain joins TRBV5-5 to TRBJ1-4, with 7 bases aligning to TRBD1. The CDR3 runs 16 residues. Germline V lookup: CDR1 SGHKS, CDR2 YYEKEE (reference sequence). Trimming took 2 bases from V and 5 from J; bases not matched to a gene: 9.

The V call is TRBV7-9, the J call TRBJ2-7; D not certain. The CDR3 has 12 residues. With 5 bases removed from V and 0 bases from J, the gap between germline ends came to 5 bases. Germline CDR1 is SEHNR and CDR2 is FQNEAQ (reference sequence). The CDR3 spells CASSLFSYEQYF. CDR3 sequence (DNA): TGTGCCAGCAGCCTCTTCTCCTACGAGCAGTACTTC.

This clone was detected a few times. This chain joins TRBV28 and TRBJ2-7; D ambiguous. The length of the CDR3 is 12 residues. The V end lost 10 bases, the J end lost 0 bases, and 10 bases lay between the germline ends. Germline V gene sequence: CDR1 MDHEN, CDR2 SYDVKM. The CDR3 here is CATLRSSYEQYF. The CDR3 DNA follows: TGTGCCACCTTGAGGAGCTCCTACGAGCAGTACTTC.

This clone has a single count. This chain connects TRBV19 to TRBJ2-7; D is possibly TRBD1 (6 bases). Germline lookup yields CDR1 LNHDA and CDR2 SQIVND (reference sequence). V was trimmed by 3 bases and J by 0 bases, leaving 15 bases between them. The CDR3 loop spans 16 amino acids. CDR3 coding DNA: TGTGCCAGTAGTATGGGCCGGGACAAAAGCTCCTACGAGCAGTACTTC. This encodes CASSMGRDKSSYEQYF.